This TCR beta chain was recovered during a study of neurological immune-mediated disorders. Trimming left V 4 bases short and J 3 bases short, with 16 bases between. This CDR3 comprises 16 residues. Germline assignment: CDR1 MNHEY and CDR2 SVGEGT. This clonotype was picked up many times. In TCRdb, the 5' RACE reads were re-called with MiXCR into one record per CDR3 protein. In the table there are some 30,000 distinct CDR3 sequences, approximately 5.3% of which are singletons. Sequenced material: CD4+ T cells from blood. This sequence joins TRBV6-2 or TRBV6-3 and TRBJ2-1; D may be TRBD1 (6 bases). The clonotype was recovered from a woman aged 45-59 years in good health. The CDR3 DNA reads as TGTGCCAGCAGTTCTCGAGGCCAGGGGATCTACAATGAGCAGTTCTTC. It codes for CASSSRGQGIYNEQFF.